This entry lists 18 T cell receptor beta chains sequenced from one sample in a study of response to subunit inactivated influenza vaccine. Each CDR3 protein gets one entry after TCRdb re-called the RT-PCR reads with MiXCR. This repertoire shows a few hundred thousand distinct CDR3 sequences, less than 25% found once; its top ten account for 9.5% to 13%. Sample: PBMCs from blood, taken about 20 months after vaccination. These receptors all stem from a man in his fifties or sixties who received an inactivated influenza vaccine.

The V gene is TRBV2, the J gene TRBJ1-1; maybe TRBD1 (5 bases). V was clipped by 6 bases and J by 3 bases, with 17 bases between them. CDR1 and CDR2 from the germline V gene are SNHLY and FYNNEI. This CDR3 is built from 15 residues. CDR3 amino acids: CASRARQITYTEAFF. The DNA for the CDR3 is TGTGCCAGCAGAGCCAGACAGATAACTTACACTGAAGCTTTCTTT.

In its sample, this clonotype was seen many times. The chain is built from TRBV20-1 and TRBJ1-5, with D uncertain. The V end lost 4 bases, the J end lost 0 bases, and 10 bases lay between the germline ends. CDR3 length: 14 amino acids. The germline CDR1 and CDR2 sequences are DFQATT and SNEGSKA (reference sequence). The CDR3 DNA reads TGCAGTGCTATTGGATTGGGTAGCAATCAGCCCCAGCATTTT. It encodes CSAIGLGSNQPQHF.

The rearrangement joins TRBV6-1 to TRBJ2-5; tentative D call: TRBD1 (5 bases). CDR1 and CDR2 from the germline V gene are MNHNS and SASEGT. The V end was cut by 8 bases, the J end by 5 bases, with 15 bases between. The CDR3 runs 13 residues. The CDR3 DNA follows: TGTGCCAGCGGCTTAAGGGGCGCCGAGACCCAGTACTTC. It translates to CASGLRGAETQYF.

This clonotype was recorded a few times. The chain has TRBV10-3 and TRBJ1-2; 8 nucleotides line up with TRBD1. The junction had 3 bases not matched to a gene; V was cut back by 2 bases and J by 4 bases. This CDR3 has 14 residues. Germline V gene lookup returns CDR1 ENHRY and CDR2 SYGVKD. The CDR3 region is CAISEDRGTYGYTF. CDR3 coding DNA: TGTGCCATCAGTGAGGACAGGGGAACCTATGGCTACACCTTC.

The rearrangement joins TRBV7-9 to TRBJ2-3; 12 nucleotides line up with TRBD2. Germline assignment: CDR1 SEHNR and CDR2 FQNEAQ (reference sequence). This CDR3 region has 15 residues. The ends lost 10 bases at V and 2 bases at J; junction bases unmatched: 7. The CDR3 region is CAILGLAGSTDTQYF. The CDR3 nucleotides are TGTGCCATTCTCGGACTAGCGGGGTCCACAGATACGCAGTATTTT.

This clonotype was detected only a few times. The rearrangement links TRBV20-1 to TRBJ2-4; D is unclear. Germline V gene lookup returns CDR1 DFQATT and CDR2 SNEGSKA (reference sequence). The CDR3 covers 14 residues. V lost 0 bases and J lost 4, with 10 bases in between. CDR3 sequence reads: CSARDQEGKNIQYF. DNA of the CDR3: TGCAGTGCTAGAGATCAGGAAGGAAAAAACATTCAGTACTTC.

A remark on this clonotype: One end of the junction is discordant with germline, which a read error may explain. The chain has TRBV7-6 and TRBJ2-3; 12 positions agree with TRBD1. This CDR3 has 17 amino acids. Germline CDR1 and CDR2: SGHVS and FNYEAQ. The CDR3 DNA reads as TGTGCTAGCAGCTTAGGGACAGGGGGCCGCGGCACAGATACGCAGTATTTT. Amino acids: CASSLGTGGRGTDTQYF.

On this clonotype: This may stem from a read error, because a much larger clone lies one nucleotide away. V and J are TRBV7-2 and TRBJ1-2; D remains ambiguous. V lost 7 bases and J lost 8, with 26 bases in between. Germline-derived CDR1 and CDR2 are SGHTA and FQGNSA. The CDR3 length is 16 residues. The CDR3 nucleotides are TGTGCCAGCACTATTAATATGGGCACCACAGTACAAGGCTACACCTTC. Protein: CASTINMGTTVQGYTF.

The gene calls are TRBV7-2 and TRBJ1-5; D is ambiguous. This CDR3 contains 14 residues. Germline V gene sequence: CDR1 SGHTA, CDR2 FQGNSA. V was pared by 4 bases and J by 1 base, with 8 bases between. The CDR3 DNA is TGTGCCAGCAGCTCTTTCGGGAGCAATCAGCCCCAGCATTTT. Translated, it gives CASSSFGSNQPQHF.

The J gene is TRBJ2-1, the V gene TRBV18; no definite D call. Germline lookup yields CDR1 KGHSH and CDR2 LQKENI. CDR3 length equals 16 residues. Trimming stripped 2 bases from V and 4 bases from J, with 15 bases between. The CDR3 bases are TGTGCCAGCTCACCAACGGTGAGTGGGATGTACAATGAGCAGTTCTTC. This codes for CASSPTVSGMYNEQFF.

This clonotype has only a few counts. The chain combines TRBV25-1 with TRBJ1-1, with 9 positions matching TRBD1. Germline trimming cut 3 bases from V and 7 bases from J; bases unmatched to any gene: 6. This CDR3 spans 14 amino acids. Germline V gene lookup returns CDR1 MGHDK and CDR2 SYGVNS. This chain's CDR3 is CASSDGTGLIEAFF. CDR3 coding DNA: TGTGCCAGCAGTGACGGGACAGGGCTCATTGAAGCTTTCTTT.

This chain joins TRBV3-1 and TRBJ2-7, with D tentatively TRBD1 (6 bases). V was shortened by 4 bases and J by 5 bases, with 12 bases between the two germline ends. CDR1 LGHDT and CDR2 YNNKEL come from the germline V gene (reference sequence). CDR3 size: 13 residues. This chain's CDR3 is CASSPDRFHEQYF. In DNA, the CDR3 is TGTGCCAGCAGCCCAGACAGGTTCCACGAGCAGTACTTC.

V gene TRBV5-1 combines with J gene TRBJ1-1, with unresolved D. Trimming shortened V by 4 bases and J by 6 bases, and 19 bases separated the two germline ends. Germline loops: CDR1 SGHRS, CDR2 YFSETQ. The CDR3 length is 15 residues. The CDR3 DNA sequence: TGCGCCAGCAGCCCTAGGACGGACCTGCCCGCTGAAGCTTTCTTT. Encoded protein: CASSPRTDLPAEAFF.

This clonotype has only a few counts. The chain couples TRBV3-1 to TRBJ1-4; D perhaps matches TRBD1 (5 bases). Trimming removed 2 bases from V and 7 bases from J, with 11 bases in between. The CDR3 contains 14 residues. Looked up from germline, CDR1 is LGHDT and CDR2 is YNNKEL (reference sequence). CDR3 in amino acids: CASSQRGDGEKLFF. The DNA of the CDR3 is TGTGCCAGCAGCCAAAGGGGTGATGGTGAAAAACTGTTTTTT.

The rearrangement uses TRBV12-3 or TRBV12-4 and TRBJ1-6; 8 nucleotides line up with TRBD1. The CDR3 spans 15 residues. The V and J ends lost 0 bases and 9 bases, in that order; junction bases with no gene match: 4. For the CDR3, the DNA is TGTGCCAGCAGTTTAGCGCGTCAGGGGGCTTCACCCCTCCACTTT. Translating gives CASSLARQGASPLHF.

Only a few counts were recorded for this clonotype. The rearrangement uses TRBV23-1 and TRBJ1-4; D is undetermined. TRBV23-1 is an ORF; its function is uncertain. There are 16 residues in the CDR3. Trimming left V 0 bases short and J 8 bases short, with 16 bases between. The CDR3 nucleotides read TGCGCCAGCAGTCAATCTTTGATTACCAATCGGGAAAAACTGTTTTTT. Amino acid sequence: CASSQSLITNREKLFF.

To note about this clonotype: A much larger clone lies one base from this, so it may be a read error. The gene calls are TRBV7-2 and TRBJ2-3; D gene ambiguous. This CDR3 has 14 residues. V lost 1 base to trimming and J lost 1 base, with 6 bases between them. Germline lookup yields CDR1 SGHTA and CDR2 FQGNSA. The CDR3 DNA reads TGTGCCAGCAGCTTAGTGGGCCGCACAGATACGCAGTATTTT. Translation: CASSLVGRTDTQYF. The variable domain in full, completed from reference TRBV7-2 and TRBJ2-3, reads GAGVSQSPSNKVTEKGKDVELRCDPISGHTALYWYRQSLGQGLEFLIYFQGNSAPDKSGLPSDRFSAERTGGSVSTLTIQRTQQEDSAVYLCASSLVGRTDTQYFGPGTRLTVL.

The chain carries TRBV4-3 and TRBJ2-1; 9 nucleotides match TRBD2. From germline, CDR1 is LGHNA and CDR2 YSLEER. This CDR3 spans 17 amino acids. V gave up 0 bases and J gave up 0 bases; unmatched junction bases: 3. The CDR3 loop is CASSQDLAGSSYNEQFF. The CDR3 nucleotides are TGCGCCAGCAGCCAAGATCTAGCGGGAAGCTCCTACAATGAGCAGTTCTTC.